The 9 T cell receptor beta chains given below trace back to one sample, sequenced in a study of T cell responses to AZD1222 COVID-19 vaccine. Repertoires were generated with immunoSEQ multiplex PCR, while TCRdb's copy carries only in-frame clones and drops some. The sample lists fewer than 200,000 clones, around nine tenths occurring once. Here the sequenced sample was peripheral blood, taken on day 0 of AZD1222 vaccination. These receptors were collected from an adult in good health.

V and J are TRBV10-3 and TRBJ2-5; 8 bases fit TRBD2. Germline trimming cut 4 bases from V and 3 bases from J; bases unmatched to any gene: 13. The CDR3 consists of 17 residues. Germline CDR1 ENHRY, CDR2 SYGVKD. The CDR3 protein is CAISGTFLSSGKETQYF. DNA of the CDR3: TGTGCCATCAGTGGGACCTTTCTAAGTAGCGGGAAAGAGACCCAGTACTTC.

V usage is TRBV28 and J usage is TRBJ2-7, with unresolved D. CDR1 is MDHEN, CDR2 SYDVKM, per germline. The CDR3 spans 16 residues. V was pared by 1 base and J by 0 bases, with 13 bases between. The CDR3 DNA is TGTGCCAGCAGTTTATCGCCCAGTTACACCTCCTACGAGCAGTACTTC. This translates into CASSLSPSYTSYEQYF.

The chain carries TRBV9 and TRBJ2-7, with unresolved D. Germline assignment: CDR1 SGDLS and CDR2 YYNGEE. The CDR3 extends over 15 amino acids. V was trimmed by 4 bases and J by 4 bases, leaving 18 bases between them. CDR3 region: CASSPQLSTTYEQYF. The CDR3 nucleotides are TGTGCCAGCAGCCCCCAATTATCAACAACATACGAGCAGTACTTC.

The genes are TRBV25-1 and TRBJ2-5; no reliable D call. In germline, CDR1 is MGHDK, CDR2 SYGVNS. This CDR3 is 15 amino acids long. V lost 4 bases and J lost 5, with 17 bases in between. The CDR3 DNA is TGTGCCAGCAGTGCTTACAAGGGAAGTGGGGAGACCCAGTACTTC. This translates into CASSAYKGSGETQYF.

The rearrangement links TRBV6-1 to TRBJ1-2; D may be TRBD1 (5 bases). Germline loops: CDR1 MNHNS, CDR2 SASEGT. V was shortened by 0 bases and J by 4 bases, with 12 bases between the two germline ends. The CDR3 loop spans 15 amino acids. CDR3 DNA: TGTGCCAGCAGTGAAGCGGTCAGGGTCGTCTATGGCTACACCTTC. Translating gives CASSEAVRVVYGYTF.

The CDR3 loop is CASSVAGARNTEAFF. The CDR3 bases are TGTGCCAGCAGCGTAGCTGGGGCAAGGAACACTGAAGCTTTCTTT. The chain recombines TRBV9 with TRBJ1-1, with TRBD1 as a possible D gene (5 bases). V was shortened by 0 bases and J by 1 base, with 10 bases between the two germline ends. Germline V gene sequence: CDR1 SGDLS, CDR2 YYNGEE. The CDR3 covers 15 residues.

This clone has just one count. The chain joins TRBV7-2 to TRBJ1-4; D gene unclear. The V gene lost 5 bases and the J gene lost 4 bases, with 14 bases spanning the gap. From germline, CDR1 is SGHTA and CDR2 FQGNSA. The CDR3 is 15 residues long. The CDR3 region is CASSLKREVNEKLFF. The CDR3 DNA is TGTGCCAGCAGCCTCAAGAGGGAGGTTAATGAAAAACTGTTTTTT.

The DNA for the CDR3 is TGTGCCAGTACCATGGTGAGCGGCTCCTACAATGAGCAGTTCTTC. It yields the protein CASTMVSGSYNEQFF. The chain uses TRBV19 and TRBJ2-1; a weak D match, TRBD2 (5 bases). The CDR3 runs 15 residues. Per germline, CDR1 LNHDA and CDR2 SQIVND (reference sequence). V shed 7 bases and J shed 0 bases, with 13 bases lying between them.

The V and J genes are TRBV13 and TRBJ1-2, with D uncertain. Looked up from germline, CDR1 is PRHDT and CDR2 is FYEKMQ (reference sequence). The CDR3 is made up of 14 amino acids. The V gene lost 0 bases and the J gene lost 8 bases, with 13 bases spanning the gap. CDR3 sequence: CASSLGPARGGYTF. The CDR3 bases are TGTGCCAGCAGCTTAGGCCCGGCAAGAGGAGGCTACACCTTC.